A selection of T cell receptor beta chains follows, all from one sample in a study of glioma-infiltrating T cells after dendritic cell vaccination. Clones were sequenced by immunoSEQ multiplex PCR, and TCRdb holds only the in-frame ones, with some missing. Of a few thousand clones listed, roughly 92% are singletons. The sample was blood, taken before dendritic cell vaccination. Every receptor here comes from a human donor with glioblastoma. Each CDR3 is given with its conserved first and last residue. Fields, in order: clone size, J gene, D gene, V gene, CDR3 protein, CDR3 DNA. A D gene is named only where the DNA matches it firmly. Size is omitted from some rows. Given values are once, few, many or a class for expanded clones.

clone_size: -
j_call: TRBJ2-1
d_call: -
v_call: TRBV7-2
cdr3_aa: CASTQLTAFNEQFF
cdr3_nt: TGTGCCAGCACCCAATTGACTGCCTTCAATGAGCAGTTCTTC

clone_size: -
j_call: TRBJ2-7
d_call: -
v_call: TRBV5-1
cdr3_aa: CASSQLPGLKDEQYF
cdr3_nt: TGCGCCAGCAGCCAACTACCCGGCCTCAAAGACGAGCAGTACTTC

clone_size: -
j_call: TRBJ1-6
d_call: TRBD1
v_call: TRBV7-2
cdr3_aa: CASSRGQMRSPLHF
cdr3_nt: TGTGCCAGCAGCCGGGGACAGATGCGCTCACCCCTCCACTTT

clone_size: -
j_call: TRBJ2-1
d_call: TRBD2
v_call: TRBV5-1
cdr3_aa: CASSLRREGGSNEQFF
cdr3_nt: TGCGCCAGCAGCTTGCGGCGGGAGGGGGGGAGTAATGAGCAGTTCTTC

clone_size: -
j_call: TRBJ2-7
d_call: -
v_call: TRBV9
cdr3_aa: CASSVDRSSYEQYF
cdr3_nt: TGTGCCAGCAGCGTCGACAGGAGCTCCTACGAGCAGTACTTC

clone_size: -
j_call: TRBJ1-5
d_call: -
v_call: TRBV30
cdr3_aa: CAWSVGLVAGRPQHF
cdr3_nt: TGTGCCTGGAGTGTAGGTTTGGTGGCAGGTCGGCCCCAGCATTTT

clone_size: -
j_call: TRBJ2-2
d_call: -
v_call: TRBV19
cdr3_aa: CASSRTEGVNTGELFF
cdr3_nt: TGTGCCAGTAGCCGGACAGAGGGGGTGAACACCGGGGAGCTGTTTTTT

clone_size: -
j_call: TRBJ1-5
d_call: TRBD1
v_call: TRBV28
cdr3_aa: CASSPGTGAIEQPQHF
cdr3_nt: TGTGCCAGCAGTCCGGGGACAGGGGCGATTGAGCAGCCCCAGCATTTT

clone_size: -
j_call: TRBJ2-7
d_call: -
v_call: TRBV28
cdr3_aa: CASSRRYPYEQYF
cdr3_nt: TGTGCCAGCAGTCGCAGGTATCCCTACGAGCAGTACTTC

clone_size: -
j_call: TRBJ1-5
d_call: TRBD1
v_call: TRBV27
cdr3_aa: CASNKQGGGNQPQHF
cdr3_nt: TGTGCCAGCAACAAACAGGGGGGAGGCAATCAGCCCCAGCATTTT

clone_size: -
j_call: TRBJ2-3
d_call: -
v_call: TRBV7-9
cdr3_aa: CASTGGAGVHTDTQYF
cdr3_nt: TGTGCCAGCACAGGGGGCGCGGGAGTCCACACAGATACGCAGTATTTT

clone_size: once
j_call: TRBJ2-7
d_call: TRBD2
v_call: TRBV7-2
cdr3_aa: CASSIAGTRKYEQYF
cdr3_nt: TGTGCCAGCAGCATAGCCGGGACTAGAAAGTACGAGCAGTACTTC

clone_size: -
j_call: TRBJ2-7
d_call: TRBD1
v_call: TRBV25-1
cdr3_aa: CASIRAGGYEQYF
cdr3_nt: TGTGCCAGCATTAGGGCAGGGGGCTACGAGCAGTACTTC

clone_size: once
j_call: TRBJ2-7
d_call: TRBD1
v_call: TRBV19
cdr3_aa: CASSAGQGWSYEQYF
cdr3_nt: TGTGCCAGTAGTGCAGGACAGGGGTGGTCCTACGAGCAGTACTTC

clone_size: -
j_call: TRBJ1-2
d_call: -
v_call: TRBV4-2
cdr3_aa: CASSQSSWATYGYTF
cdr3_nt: TGTGCCAGCAGCCAGTCATCCTGGGCTACCTATGGCTACACCTTC

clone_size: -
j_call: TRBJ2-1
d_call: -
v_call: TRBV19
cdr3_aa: CASDPVGAGEQFF
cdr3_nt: TGTGCCAGTGATCCAGTGGGCGCGGGTGAGCAGTTCTTC

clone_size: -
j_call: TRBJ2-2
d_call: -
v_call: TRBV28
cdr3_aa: CASKGSGVNTGELFF
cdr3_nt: TGTGCCAGCAAAGGTTCAGGAGTCAACACCGGGGAGCTGTTTTTC

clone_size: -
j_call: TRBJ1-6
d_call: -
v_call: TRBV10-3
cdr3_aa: CASGMTDNNSPLHF
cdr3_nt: TGTGCCAGCGGGATGACAGATAATAATTCACCCCTCCACTTT

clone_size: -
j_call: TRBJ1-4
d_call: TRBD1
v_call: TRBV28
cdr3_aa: CASSAQGVGEKLFF
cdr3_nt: TGTGCCAGCAGCGCACAGGGGGTTGGTGAAAAACTGTTTTTT

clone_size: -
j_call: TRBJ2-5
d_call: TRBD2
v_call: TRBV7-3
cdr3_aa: CASSLFAGGRETQYF
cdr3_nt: TGTGCCAGCAGCTTATTCGCGGGAGGCCGGGAGACCCAGTACTTC

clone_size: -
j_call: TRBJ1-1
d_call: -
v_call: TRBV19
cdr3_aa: CASSLRAMNTEAFF
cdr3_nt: TGTGCCAGTAGTCTTCGTGCGATGAACACTGAAGCTTTCTTT

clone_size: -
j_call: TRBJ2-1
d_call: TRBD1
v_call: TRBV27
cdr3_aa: CASSLTTLGGLNEQFF
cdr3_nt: TGTGCCAGCAGTTTAACTACCCTAGGGGGCCTAAATGAGCAGTTCTTC

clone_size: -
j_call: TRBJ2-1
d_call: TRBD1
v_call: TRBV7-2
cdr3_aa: CASSPTGTGVYGEQFF
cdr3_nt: TGTGCCAGCAGCCCGACCGGGACAGGGGTCTATGGGGAGCAGTTCTTC

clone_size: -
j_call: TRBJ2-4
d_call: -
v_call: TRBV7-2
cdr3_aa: CASSLVSGTKNIQYF
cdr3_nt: TGTGCCAGCAGCTTAGTATCGGGGACCAAAAACATTCAGTACTTC

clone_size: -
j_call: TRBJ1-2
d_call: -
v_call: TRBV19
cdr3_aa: CASSIGGYDYGYTF
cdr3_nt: TGTGCCAGTAGTATAGGAGGGTACGACTATGGCTACACCTTC

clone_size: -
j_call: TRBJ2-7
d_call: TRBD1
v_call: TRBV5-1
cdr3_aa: CASSSSGTAAYEQYF
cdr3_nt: TGCGCCAGCAGCTCTTCCGGGACAGCAGCCTACGAGCAGTACTTC

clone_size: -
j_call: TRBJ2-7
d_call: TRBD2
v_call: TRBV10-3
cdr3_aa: CAISDPGLADYEQYF
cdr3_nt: TGTGCCATCAGCGATCCGGGACTAGCGGACTACGAGCAGTACTTC

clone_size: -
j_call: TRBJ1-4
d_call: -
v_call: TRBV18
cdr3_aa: CASSPVGVGSLDEKLFF
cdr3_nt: TGTGCCAGCTCACCGGTCGGGGTCGGGAGTTTGGATGAAAAACTGTTTTTT

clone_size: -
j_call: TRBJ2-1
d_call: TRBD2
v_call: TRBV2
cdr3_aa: CASSSMRESYNEQFF
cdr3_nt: TGTGCCAGCAGTTCGATGCGGGAGTCCTACAATGAGCAGTTCTTC

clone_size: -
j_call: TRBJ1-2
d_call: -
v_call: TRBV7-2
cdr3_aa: CASSLGWGGGGYTF
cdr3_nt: TGTGCCAGCAGCCTAGGATGGGGGGGTGGTGGCTACACCTTC

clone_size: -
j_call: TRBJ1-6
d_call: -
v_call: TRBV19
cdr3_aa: CASSIEAGQRYNSPLHF
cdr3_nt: TGTGCCAGTAGTATCGAAGCCGGACAGCGATATAATTCACCCCTCCACTTT

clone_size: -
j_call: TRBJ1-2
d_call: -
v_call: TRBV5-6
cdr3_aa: CASSSSSYVYGYTF
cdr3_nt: TGTGCCAGCAGCTCTTCCTCCTACGTCTATGGCTACACCTTC

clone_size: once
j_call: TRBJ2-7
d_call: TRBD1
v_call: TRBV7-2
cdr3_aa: CASSLGPGQDYEQYF
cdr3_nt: TGTGCCAGCAGCTTAGGACCGGGACAGGACTACGAGCAGTACTTC

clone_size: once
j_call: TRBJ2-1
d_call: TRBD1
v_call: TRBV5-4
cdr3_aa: CASSLARQGGRDGQFF
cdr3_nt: TGTGCCAGCAGCTTGGCCCGACAGGGGGGTCGCGATGGGCAGTTCTTC

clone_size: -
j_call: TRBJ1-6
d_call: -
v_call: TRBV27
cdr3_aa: CASSLGGGSYNSPLHF
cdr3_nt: TGTGCCAGCAGTTTGGGGGGTGGCTCCTATAATTCACCCCTCCACTTT

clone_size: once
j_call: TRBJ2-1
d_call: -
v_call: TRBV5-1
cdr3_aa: CASSQGSPTYNEQFF
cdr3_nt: TGCGCCAGCAGCCAGGGGTCCCCTACGTACAATGAGCAGTTCTTC

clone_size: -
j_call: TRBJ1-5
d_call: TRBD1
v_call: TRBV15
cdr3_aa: CATSRDPGEGGQPQHF
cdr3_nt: TGTGCCACCAGCAGAGATCCAGGGGAAGGGGGCCAGCCCCAGCATTTT

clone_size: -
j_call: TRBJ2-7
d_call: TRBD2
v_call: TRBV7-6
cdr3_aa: CASSLVVPAGGARDEQYF
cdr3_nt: TGTGCCAGCAGCTTAGTGGTCCCAGCGGGAGGAGCCCGCGACGAGCAGTACTTC

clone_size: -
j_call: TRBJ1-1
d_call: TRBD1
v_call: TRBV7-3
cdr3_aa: CASSFGTGTEAFF
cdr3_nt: TGTGCCAGCAGCTTCGGGACAGGGACTGAAGCTTTCTTT

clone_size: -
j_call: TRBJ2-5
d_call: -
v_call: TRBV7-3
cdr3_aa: CASSLNPEETQYF
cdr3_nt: TGTGCCAGCAGCTTAAATCCTGAAGAGACCCAGTACTTC

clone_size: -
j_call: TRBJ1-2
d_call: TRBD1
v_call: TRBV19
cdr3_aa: CASRGQGAFVGYTF
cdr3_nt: TGTGCCAGTAGGGGACAGGGGGCGTTTGTGGGCTACACCTTC

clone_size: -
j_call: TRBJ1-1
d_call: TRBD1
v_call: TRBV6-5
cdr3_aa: CASSTPGGAEAFF
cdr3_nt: TGTGCCAGCAGTACCCCAGGGGGAGCTGAAGCTTTCTTT

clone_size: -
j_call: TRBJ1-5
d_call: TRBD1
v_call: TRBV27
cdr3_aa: CASSLYTAGGLSNQPQHF
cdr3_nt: TGTGCCAGCAGTTTATACACAGCAGGGGGACTGAGCAATCAGCCCCAGCATTTT

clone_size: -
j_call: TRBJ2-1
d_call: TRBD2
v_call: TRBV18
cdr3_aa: CASSPGTSGRYEQFF
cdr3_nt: TGTGCCAGCTCTCCCGGGACTAGCGGGAGGTATGAGCAGTTCTTC

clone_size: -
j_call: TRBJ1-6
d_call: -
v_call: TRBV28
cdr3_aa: CASSHRGSSYNSPLHF
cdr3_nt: TGTGCCAGCAGTCACCGAGGGAGCTCCTATAATTCACCCCTCCACTTT

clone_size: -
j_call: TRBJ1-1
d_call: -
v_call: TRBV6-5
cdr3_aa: CASSYSGGRFRAFF
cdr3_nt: TGTGCCAGCAGTTACTCCGGGGGGAGGTTCAGAGCTTTCTTT